This T cell receptor beta chain was found in a study of blood T cell repertoires in COVID-19. Study details: Samples taken during acute and convalescent COVID-19 were collected in the United States, Italy and Spain. PBMCs, B-cell-depleted T cells, or T cells were the source of the cDNA or gDNA that made up the material.

Authors' methods: Reference gene primer amplification gave nucleated cell count estimates. Libraries were prepared by immunoSEQ multiplex PCR; TCRdb keeps only in-frame clonotypes and omits some of them. The V and J calls and the clone size are those of that table, but D and trimming were determined from the DNA. The data hold hundreds of thousands of clones, with 70% to 90% observed a single time. The ends were cut back, 4 bases at V and 9 bases at J, with 15 bases in the middle. CDR1 SGHNT and CDR2 YENEEA come from the germline V gene. CDR3 length equals 13 residues. The source of this sequence is a woman in her thirties or forties who had recovered from COVID-19. Sequencing input: peripheral blood. V usage is TRBV11-3 and J usage is TRBJ2-5, with D perhaps matching TRBD2 (5 bases). The CDR3 here is CASSSNTHGAQYF. DNA for the CDR3: TGTGCCAGCAGCTCTAACACCCACGGGGCCCAGTACTTC. The full variable domain, in which reference TRBV11-3 and TRBJ2-5 provide the parts outside the CDR3, is EAGVVQSPRYKIIEKKQPVAFWCNPISGHNTLYWYLQNLGQGPELLIRYENEEAVDDSQLPKDRFSAERLKGVDSTLKIQPAELGDSAVYLCASSSNTHGAQYFGPGTRLLVL.